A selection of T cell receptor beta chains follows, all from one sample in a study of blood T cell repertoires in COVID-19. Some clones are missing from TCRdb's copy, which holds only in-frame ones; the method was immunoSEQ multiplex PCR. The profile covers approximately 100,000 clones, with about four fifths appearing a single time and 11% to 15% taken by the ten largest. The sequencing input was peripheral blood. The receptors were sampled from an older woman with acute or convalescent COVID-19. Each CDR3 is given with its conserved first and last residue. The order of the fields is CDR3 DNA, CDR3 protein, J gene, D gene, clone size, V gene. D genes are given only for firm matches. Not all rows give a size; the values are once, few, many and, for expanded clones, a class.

CDR3 DNA: TGTGCCAGCAGCCAAGACCAGGGGTTCTATGGCTACACCTTC
CDR3 protein: CASSQDQGFYGYTF
J gene: TRBJ1-2
D gene: NA
clone size: NA
V gene: TRBV3-1/TRBV3-2

CDR3 DNA: TGTGCCAGCAATTTGGCCCTTGGCAATCAGCCCCAGCATTTT
CDR3 protein: CASNLALGNQPQHF
J gene: TRBJ1-5
D gene: NA
clone size: NA
V gene: TRBV28

CDR3 DNA: TGTGCCAGCAGTTACGCGAAGCGGGGGGCCAGTGTCAATGAGCAGTTCTTC
CDR3 protein: CASSYAKRGASVNEQFF
J gene: TRBJ2-1
D gene: TRBD2
clone size: NA
V gene: TRBV6-2/TRBV6-3

CDR3 DNA: TGTGCAAGTCGCTTACTAGCGGGCACCACAGATACGCAGTATTTT
CDR3 protein: CASRLLAGTTDTQYF
J gene: TRBJ2-3
D gene: NA
clone size: NA
V gene: TRBV12-2

CDR3 DNA: TGTGCCAGCAGCTTGGGGCCTCAGGGGAGCTCCTATAATTCACCCCTCCACTTT
CDR3 protein: CASSLGPQGSSYNSPLHF
J gene: TRBJ1-6
D gene: NA
clone size: NA
V gene: TRBV5-5

CDR3 DNA: TGCGCCAGCAGTGATGGGGGACGGCAAACTAGCGGGAGGAACACCGGGGAGCTGTTTTTT
CDR3 protein: CASSDGGRQTSGRNTGELFF
J gene: TRBJ2-2
D gene: TRBD2
clone size: NA
V gene: TRBV10-1

CDR3 DNA: TGTGCCAGCAGCCTGACACAGGGACGCCAAGAGACCCAGTACTTC
CDR3 protein: CASSLTQGRQETQYF
J gene: TRBJ2-5
D gene: NA
clone size: NA
V gene: TRBV7-9

CDR3 DNA: TGTGCCAGCAGCCAATTCGGACAGGGAGGCGGCTACACCTTC
CDR3 protein: CASSQFGQGGGYTF
J gene: TRBJ1-2
D gene: TRBD1
clone size: NA
V gene: TRBV3-1/TRBV3-2

CDR3 DNA: TGTGCCAGCAGCTTAATACGGGGGAGCGATGAGCAGTTCTTC
CDR3 protein: CASSLIRGSDEQFF
J gene: TRBJ2-1
D gene: NA
clone size: NA
V gene: TRBV11-3

CDR3 DNA: TGTGCCAGCAGCCCGGACACGAATCAGCCCCAGCATTTT
CDR3 protein: CASSPDTNQPQHF
J gene: TRBJ1-5
D gene: NA
clone size: once
V gene: TRBV5-5

CDR3 DNA: TGTGCCAGTAGTACGGGACAGAACTATGGCTACACCTTC
CDR3 protein: CASSTGQNYGYTF
J gene: TRBJ1-2
D gene: TRBD1
clone size: NA
V gene: TRBV19

CDR3 DNA: TGCGCCAGCAGCTTGGCCGGGGGAGATACCTACAATGAGCAGTTCTTC
CDR3 protein: CASSLAGGDTYNEQFF
J gene: TRBJ2-1
D gene: NA
clone size: NA
V gene: TRBV5-1

CDR3 DNA: TGTGCCAGCAACCAGGGAACTAGCGGGAGAGGTGAGCAGTTCTTC
CDR3 protein: CASNQGTSGRGEQFF
J gene: TRBJ2-1
D gene: TRBD2
clone size: NA
V gene: TRBV27

CDR3 DNA: TGTGCCAGCAGTTTGCTTGGGGGCGCGGTGAACACTGAAGCTTTCTTT
CDR3 protein: CASSLLGGAVNTEAFF
J gene: TRBJ1-1
D gene: NA
clone size: NA
V gene: TRBV6-5

CDR3 DNA: TGTGCCAGCAGCGCCCAACAGGGGGCCACTGAAGCTTTCTTT
CDR3 protein: CASSAQQGATEAFF
J gene: TRBJ1-1
D gene: TRBD1
clone size: once
V gene: TRBV7-9

CDR3 DNA: TGTGCCAGCAGTTTGGGGCAGGGTAATTCACCCCTCCACTTT
CDR3 protein: CASSLGQGNSPLHF
J gene: TRBJ1-6
D gene: NA
clone size: NA
V gene: TRBV28

CDR3 DNA: TGTGCCAGCAGGGGGACAGGCCTACCGACAGGTAATCAGCCCCAGCATTTT
CDR3 protein: CASRGTGLPTGNQPQHF
J gene: TRBJ1-5
D gene: TRBD1
clone size: NA
V gene: TRBV2

CDR3 DNA: TGTGCCAGCATAAGGGAGGCCTCCTACAATGAGCAGTTCTTC
CDR3 protein: CASIREASYNEQFF
J gene: TRBJ2-1
D gene: NA
clone size: NA
V gene: TRBV27

CDR3 DNA: TGTGCCAGTAGGCTAGGGGGGACAGGGTTCTACAATGAGCAGTTCTTC
CDR3 protein: CASRLGGTGFYNEQFF
J gene: TRBJ2-1
D gene: TRBD1
clone size: few
V gene: TRBV19

CDR3 DNA: TGTGCCAGCAGAAACAGGATCTCCTACAATGAGCAGTTCTTC
CDR3 protein: CASRNRISYNEQFF
J gene: TRBJ2-1
D gene: NA
clone size: NA
V gene: TRBV2

CDR3 DNA: TGTGCCAGCAGTCCGATCCGATGGGGGGGAAACTATGGCTACACCTTC
CDR3 protein: CASSPIRWGGNYGYTF
J gene: TRBJ1-2
D gene: NA
clone size: NA
V gene: TRBV28

CDR3 DNA: TGTGCCAGCAGCGTGGGACAGGGGAGCTCCTACAATGAGCAGTTCTTC
CDR3 protein: CASSVGQGSSYNEQFF
J gene: TRBJ2-1
D gene: TRBD1
clone size: NA
V gene: TRBV9

CDR3 DNA: TGTGCCAGCAGTGAAACAGGGGGAACTGAAGCTTTCTTT
CDR3 protein: CASSETGGTEAFF
J gene: TRBJ1-1
D gene: TRBD1
clone size: NA
V gene: TRBV25-1

CDR3 DNA: TGCGCCAGCAGCCAAGTAGCGGGTGTTGGCTACACCTTC
CDR3 protein: CASSQVAGVGYTF
J gene: TRBJ1-2
D gene: NA
clone size: NA
V gene: TRBV4-1

CDR3 DNA: TGTGCCAGCAGCTTACAGCGGGGGCCCTCCTACGAGCAGTACTTC
CDR3 protein: CASSLQRGPSYEQYF
J gene: TRBJ2-7
D gene: TRBD2
clone size: NA
V gene: TRBV11-2

CDR3 DNA: TGTGCCGACAGGGGCCCGACAGGGATGGATGGCTACACCTTC
CDR3 protein: CADRGPTGMDGYTF
J gene: TRBJ1-2
D gene: TRBD1
clone size: NA
V gene: TRBV6-5

CDR3 DNA: TGCAGTGCTAGAGACAACGGGGTGGAGTTCTTC
CDR3 protein: CSARDNGVEFF
J gene: TRBJ2-1
D gene: NA
clone size: NA
V gene: TRBV20-1

CDR3 DNA: TGTGCCAGCAGCTTGGGACAGGGATTGGATGGCTACACCTTC
CDR3 protein: CASSLGQGLDGYTF
J gene: TRBJ1-2
D gene: TRBD1
clone size: NA
V gene: TRBV5-5

CDR3 DNA: TGTGCCAGTAGTAAAGGGACAGACCCTGATCAGCCCCAGCATTTT
CDR3 protein: CASSKGTDPDQPQHF
J gene: TRBJ1-5
D gene: TRBD1
clone size: NA
V gene: TRBV19

CDR3 DNA: TGTGCCAGCAGTTCCGGACAGGGGGTGACTAATGAAAAACTGTTTTTT
CDR3 protein: CASSSGQGVTNEKLFF
J gene: TRBJ1-4
D gene: TRBD1
clone size: NA
V gene: TRBV28

CDR3 DNA: TGTGCCAGCTCTCCAAGCAGGGCGTTGACAGATACGCAGTATTTT
CDR3 protein: CASSPSRALTDTQYF
J gene: TRBJ2-3
D gene: NA
clone size: NA
V gene: TRBV18

CDR3 DNA: TGTGCCAGCAGTCAGACAGGGGAGGTCTACAATGAGCAGTTCTTC
CDR3 protein: CASSQTGEVYNEQFF
J gene: TRBJ2-1
D gene: TRBD1
clone size: NA
V gene: TRBV28

CDR3 DNA: TGTGCCAGCAGCCTCTCTAGAAACCAAGAGACCCAGTACTTC
CDR3 protein: CASSLSRNQETQYF
J gene: TRBJ2-5
D gene: NA
clone size: once
V gene: TRBV27

CDR3 DNA: TGTGCCAGCGACCCAACCGGGGGAGGGATAACACCCCTCCACTTT
CDR3 protein: CASDPTGGGITPLHF
J gene: TRBJ1-6
D gene: NA
clone size: NA
V gene: TRBV19

CDR3 DNA: TGTGCCAGCAGCTCGGGAGGGAACACTGAAGCTTTCTTT
CDR3 protein: CASSSGGNTEAFF
J gene: TRBJ1-1
D gene: NA
clone size: NA
V gene: TRBV6-5

CDR3 DNA: TGTGCCAGCAGTCCCTACGGACTAGCGGGAGGTTTCTCCTACGAGCAGTACTTC
CDR3 protein: CASSPYGLAGGFSYEQYF
J gene: TRBJ2-7
D gene: TRBD2
clone size: NA
V gene: TRBV27

CDR3 DNA: TGTGCCAGCAGCTTACCGGGATACAATGAGCAGTTCTTC
CDR3 protein: CASSLPGYNEQFF
J gene: TRBJ2-1
D gene: NA
clone size: NA
V gene: TRBV11-3

CDR3 DNA: TGTGCCAGCTCACCAGGGACAGGGTTGTACGAGCAGTACTTC
CDR3 protein: CASSPGTGLYEQYF
J gene: TRBJ2-7
D gene: TRBD1
clone size: NA
V gene: TRBV18

CDR3 DNA: TGTGCCACCAGCAGAGATCGGAGATTCCATGAGCAGTTCTTC
CDR3 protein: CATSRDRRFHEQFF
J gene: TRBJ2-1
D gene: NA
clone size: once
V gene: TRBV15

CDR3 DNA: TGTGCCAGCAGCTTTCTCGGGCAGGGATACACCGGGGAGCTGTTTTTT
CDR3 protein: CASSFLGQGYTGELFF
J gene: TRBJ2-2
D gene: NA
clone size: NA
V gene: TRBV7-9

CDR3 DNA: TGTGCCAGCAATCCGATAGAACCCACTGAAGCTTTCTTT
CDR3 protein: CASNPIEPTEAFF
J gene: TRBJ1-1
D gene: NA
clone size: NA
V gene: TRBV6-5

CDR3 DNA: TGTGCCAGCTCAGCACAGGGAGGAGATGGGCAGCCCCAGCATTTT
CDR3 protein: CASSAQGGDGQPQHF
J gene: TRBJ1-5
D gene: NA
clone size: NA
V gene: TRBV18

CDR3 DNA: TGTGCCAGCAGCCGGACAGGACCTTCACCCCTCCACTTT
CDR3 protein: CASSRTGPSPLHF
J gene: TRBJ1-6
D gene: TRBD1
clone size: NA
V gene: TRBV5-4

CDR3 DNA: TGTGCCAGTAGCCTGACTAGCGGGGGGGCCCATGAGCAGTTCTTC
CDR3 protein: CASSLTSGGAHEQFF
J gene: TRBJ2-1
D gene: TRBD2
clone size: NA
V gene: TRBV19

CDR3 DNA: TGTGCCAGCAGCCAAGCGGTCGGGGACACTGAAGCTTTCTTT
CDR3 protein: CASSQAVGDTEAFF
J gene: TRBJ1-1
D gene: NA
clone size: NA
V gene: TRBV3-1/TRBV3-2